The 28 T cell receptor beta chains below all came from one sample that was sequenced in a study of shared clonotypes between healthy human individuals. Sequenced by immunoSEQ multiplex PCR; TCRdb stores in-frame clones only, minus some. The table includes over a million clones, roughly 96% detected once. Sequenced sample: naive CD4+ T cells sorted from blood. Subset given: CD45RA+ positively selected. The origin of the receptors is a man aged 25-45 years in good health.

This clone was seen a single time. The CDR3 bases are TGCGCCAGCAGCCAAGGGGGACTAGCGGGAGATTGGGAGACCCAGTACTTC. Encoded protein: CASSQGGLAGDWETQYF. The genes are TRBV4-3 and TRBJ2-5; the match to TRBD2 covers 14 bases. The CDR3 is made up of 17 amino acids. V shed 1 base and J 5 bases; nucleotides not matched to a gene: 6. Germline lookup yields CDR1 LGHNA and CDR2 YSLEER.

The chain couples TRBV27 to TRBJ2-1; maybe TRBD2 (7 bases). Per germline, CDR1 MNHEY and CDR2 SMNVEV (reference sequence). The CDR3 has 18 amino acids. Trimming shortened V by 2 bases and J by 8 bases, and 25 bases separated the two germline ends. CDR3 amino acids: CASSLRAWEGDQAYEQFF. In DNA form, the CDR3 reads TGTGCCAGCAGTTTAAGGGCCTGGGAGGGGGATCAGGCATATGAGCAGTTCTTC.

For this clone: At the DNA level, this CDR3 is encoded by other sequences in the same sample as well. This chain joins TRBV9 and TRBJ2-3, with D unclear. The length of the CDR3 is 12 residues. Trimming removed 4 bases from V and 3 bases from J, with 6 bases in between. Per germline, CDR1 SGDLS and CDR2 YYNGEE. This CDR3 is CASSLGTDTQYF. DNA for the CDR3: TGTGCCAGCAGCCTAGGGACAGATACGCAGTATTTT.

This clone was seen once. The rearrangement uses TRBV11-2 and TRBJ1-1, with TRBD1 matching over 8 bases. The ends lost 1 base at V and 4 bases at J; junction bases unmatched: 8. CDR1 is SGHAT, CDR2 FQNNGV, per germline. This CDR3 is 16 amino acids long. The CDR3 sequence is CASSLVSQGQGTEAFF. DNA for the CDR3: TGTGCCAGCAGCTTAGTATCCCAAGGACAGGGCACTGAAGCTTTCTTT. The variable domain in full, with the rest retrieved from reference TRBV11-2 and TRBJ1-1, is EAGVAQSPRYKIIEKRQSVAFWCNPISGHATLYWYQQILGQGPKLLIQFQNNGVVDDSQLPKDRFSAERLKGVDSTLKIQPAKLEDSAVYLCASSLVSQGQGTEAFFGQGTRLTVV.

This chain links TRBV9 with TRBJ2-1; 9 bases align to TRBD2. V lost 0 bases and J lost 1; bases outside the gene matches: 5. CDR1 SGDLS and CDR2 YYNGEE come from the germline V gene. The CDR3 consists of 17 residues. In DNA, the CDR3 is TGTGCCAGCAGCGTAGTAAGCGGGAGGCTGTCCTACAATGAGCAGTTCTTC. This translates into CASSVVSGRLSYNEQFF.

The V gene is TRBV5-1, the J gene TRBJ1-1, with D hard to call. The CDR3 has 15 amino acids. V was trimmed by 4 bases and J by 1 base, leaving 14 bases between them. The germline V gene has CDR1 SGHRS and CDR2 YFSETQ. DNA of the CDR3: TGCGCCAGCAGCCAGGAAGCGGCCCCGAACACTGAAGCTTTCTTT. Translating it yields CASSQEAAPNTEAFF. Filled out from reference TRBV5-1 and TRBJ1-1, the complete variable domain reads KAGVTQTPRYLIKTRGQQVTLSCSPISGHRSVSWYQQTPGQGLQFLFEYFSETQRNKGNFPGRFSGRQFSNSRSEMNVSTLELGDSALYLCASSQEAAPNTEAFFGQGTRLTVV.

V is TRBV7-2 and J is TRBJ2-1; D unresolved. This CDR3 is 16 amino acids long. The V gene's germline CDR1 is SGHTA and CDR2 FQGNSA. V was pared by 1 base and J by 4 bases, with 14 bases between. This CDR3 reads CASSLVTGRPYNEQFF. The DNA for the CDR3 is TGTGCCAGCAGCTTAGTTACCGGGCGACCGTACAATGAGCAGTTCTTC.

As DNA, the CDR3 is TGTGCCAGCTCACCTAGAGGGGTGTCTCGCACCGGGGAGCTGTTTTTT. It specifies CASSPRGVSRTGELFF. The chain employs TRBV18 and TRBJ2-2; the D gene could be TRBD1 or TRBD2 (5 bases each). CDR3 size: 16 residues. Germline CDR1 is KGHSH and CDR2 is LQKENI. The V and J ends lost 3 bases and 4 bases respectively, with 15 bases between them.

The chain joins TRBV18 to TRBJ1-5, with D hard to call. This CDR3 spans 14 amino acids. V was pared by 3 bases and J by 9 bases, with 15 bases between. The germline CDR1 and CDR2 sequences are KGHSH and LQKENI. As DNA, the CDR3 is TGTGCCAGCTCACCCACAGCCTTTGCGGGGCCCCAGCATTTT. Residues: CASSPTAFAGPQHF.

V and J are TRBV9 and TRBJ2-2; D may be TRBD2 (6 bases). With 0 bases removed from V and 0 bases from J, the gap between germline ends came to 9 bases. CDR1 is SGDLS and CDR2 is YYNGEE in the germline V gene. This CDR3 is 16 amino acids long. For the CDR3, the DNA is TGTGCCAGCAGCGTAGAACTAGCCTCGAACACCGGGGAGCTGTTTTTT. Encoded protein: CASSVELASNTGELFF.

In DNA form, the CDR3 reads TGTGCCAGCAGGTCCCCGGGAAGCACAGATACGCAGTATTTT. It encodes CASRSPGSTDTQYF. The V and J genes are TRBV7-2 and TRBJ2-3; tentative D call: TRBD2 (5 bases). CDR1 and CDR2 from the germline V gene are SGHTA and FQGNSA. The CDR3 loop spans 14 amino acids. Deletions cut 6 bases from V and 0 bases from J, with 10 bases between.

J is TRBJ1-3 and V is TRBV5-1; possible D gene TRBD1, 5 bases. The CDR3 sequence is 17 residues long. Germline V gives CDR1 SGHRS, CDR2 YFSETQ. Deletions cut 0 bases from V and 2 bases from J, with 15 bases between. The CDR3 loop reads CASSLGPGRAAGNTIYF. The DNA of the CDR3 is TGCGCCAGCAGCTTGGGGCCAGGGCGGGCCGCTGGAAACACCATATATTTT.

V and J are TRBV13 and TRBJ1-3, with D uncertain. This CDR3 comprises 17 residues. Trimming cost V 2 bases and J 4 bases, with 18 bases left between them. Per germline, CDR1 PRHDT and CDR2 FYEKMQ (reference sequence). CDR3 residues: CASSLLGYGSEGNTIYF. CDR3 DNA sequence: TGTGCCAGCAGCTTATTGGGTTATGGTTCGGAAGGAAACACCATATATTTT.

The chain recombines TRBV5-5 with TRBJ2-3; a weak D match, TRBD2 (5 bases). Trimming took 2 bases from V and 4 from J, leaving 17 bases between them. CDR3 size: 16 residues. Germline V gene lookup returns CDR1 SGHKS and CDR2 YYEKEE (reference sequence). The CDR3 region has the DNA TGTGCCAGCAGCTTATCGTGGGAGCCCTTCCCAGATACGCAGTATTTT. Protein sequence: CASSLSWEPFPDTQYF.

The chain employs TRBV5-4 and TRBJ1-1; D uncertain. The CDR3 totals 14 residues. Germline lookup yields CDR1 SGHNT and CDR2 YYREEE (reference sequence). With 0 bases removed from V and 4 bases from J, the gap between germline ends came to 10 bases. The CDR3 coding sequence is TGTGCCAGCAGCTTGGGCGTTCGGGGCACTGAAGCTTTCTTT. Its translation: CASSLGVRGTEAFF.

To note about this clone: The junction departs from the called germline gene at one end, perhaps through a read error. This chain connects TRBV7-7 to TRBJ2-5; TRBD2 agrees at 8 bases. Germline assignment: CDR1 SSHAT and CDR2 FNYEAQ (reference sequence). CDR3 size: 15 residues. In DNA, the CDR3 is TGTGCTAGCAGCTTAGCGGGACTAGATCTTGAGACCCAGTACTTC. Its protein product is CASSLAGLDLETQYF.

This clone was detected a few times. This chain links TRBV28 with TRBJ2-1, with 14 bases aligning to TRBD2. Germline V gives CDR1 MDHEN, CDR2 SYDVKM. The J segment lost 15 bases and the V segment lost 5 bases, leaving 9 bases of the junction unmatched. CDR3 length: 14 residues. The DNA of the CDR3 is TGTGCCAGCAGTGCAGAGACTAGCGGGAGGGCCTGGTTCTTC. It encodes CASSAETSGRAWFF.

This chain connects TRBV5-6 to TRBJ1-5; maybe TRBD1 (5 bases). CDR3 length: 16 residues. The germline V gene encodes CDR1 SGHDT and CDR2 YYEEEE. The V gene lost 0 bases and the J gene lost 1 base, with 11 bases spanning the gap. The CDR3 DNA reads as TGTGCCAGCAGCTTGGGAGGGGTTAGAAGCAATCAGCCCCAGCATTTT. Amino acids: CASSLGGVRSNQPQHF.

This clone has only one observation. The chain is built from TRBV2 and TRBJ2-5; 10 bases line up with TRBD2. The CDR3 contains 17 residues. V gave up 7 bases and J gave up 0 bases; unmatched junction bases: 11. Germline V gene data show CDR1 as SNHLY and CDR2 as FYNNEI. This CDR3 reads CASKYSTSGVDQETQYF. Written as DNA, the CDR3 is TGTGCCAGCAAATATAGCACTAGCGGGGTGGACCAAGAGACCCAGTACTTC.

The genes are TRBV5-1 and TRBJ2-5; no firm D call. There are 15 residues in the CDR3. CDR1 and CDR2 (germline): SGHRS, YFSETQ. V lost 0 bases and J 0 bases, leaving 9 bases between the germline ends. The CDR3 coding sequence is TGCGCCAGCAGCTTGGAGGCAGACTACCAAGAGACCCAGTACTTC. It codes for CASSLEADYQETQYF.

The chain recombines TRBV7-2 with TRBJ2-7; a weak D match, TRBD1 (6 bases). V gave up 5 bases and J gave up 1 base, with 12 bases separating them. Germline V gene lookup returns CDR1 SGHTA and CDR2 FQGNSA. The length of the CDR3 is 14 residues. The CDR3 region has the DNA TGTGCCAGCAGCCGTACAGGGATATCCTACGAGCAGTACTTC. It codes for CASSRTGISYEQYF. The entire variable domain, with the rest obtained from reference TRBV7-2 and TRBJ2-7, is as follows: GAGVSQSPSNKVTEKGKDVELRCDPISGHTALYWYRQSLGQGLEFLIYFQGNSAPDKSGLPSDRFSAERTGGSVSTLTIQRTQQEDSAVYLCASSRTGISYEQYFGPGTRLTVT.

The chain carries TRBV9 and TRBJ2-3; TRBD2 agrees at 12 bases. Germline assignment: CDR1 SGDLS and CDR2 YYNGEE. V dropped 3 bases and J dropped 1; count of bases not matched to a gene: 6. This CDR3 contains 17 residues. The CDR3 sequence: CASSGTSGAGGTDTQYF. The CDR3 DNA is TGTGCCAGCAGCGGGACTAGCGGGGCCGGCGGCACAGATACGCAGTATTTT.

The chain employs TRBV11-2 and TRBJ2-5; a possible D gene is TRBD2 (5 bases). Per germline, CDR1 SGHAT and CDR2 FQNNGV. V gave up 0 bases and J gave up 7 bases, with 15 bases separating them. This CDR3 spans 15 amino acids. In DNA form, the CDR3 reads TGTGCCAGCAGCTTAGAAGGAGAACCCGGAGGGACCCAGTACTTC. Translated: CASSLEGEPGGTQYF.

The chain combines TRBV7-9 with TRBJ2-1, with unresolved D. Germline CDR1 SEHNR, CDR2 FQNEAQ (reference sequence). The CDR3 spans 13 residues. Trimming took 1 base from V and 5 from J, leaving 6 bases between them. The CDR3 nucleotides read TGTGCCAGCAGCTTAGGCTTGAACAATGAGCAGTTCTTC. It codes for CASSLGLNNEQFF.

This rearrangement joins TRBV10-2 to TRBJ2-3; D is undetermined. With 5 bases removed from V and 2 bases from J, the gap between germline ends came to 2 bases. The germline V gene has CDR1 WSHSY and CDR2 SAAADI. This CDR3 is built from 11 residues. The DNA for the CDR3 is TGCGCCAGCAGTAACACAGATACGCAGTATTTT. Its translation is CASSNTDTQYF.

This sequence joins TRBV11-1 and TRBJ2-7, with 7 nucleotides matching TRBD1. After removal of 5 bases from V and 0 bases from J, the junction contained 10 bases not matched to a gene. The CDR3 is 16 residues long. Germline CDR1 reads SGHAT; CDR2 reads FQDESV (reference sequence). CDR3 sequence (DNA): TGTGCCAGCAGCGAAAGTACAGGGGCTCGCTCCTACGAGCAGTACTTC. It translates to CASSESTGARSYEQYF.

The V and J genes are TRBV28 and TRBJ2-1; D might be TRBD1 (5 bases). The CDR3 runs 15 residues. Germline V lookup: CDR1 MDHEN, CDR2 SYDVKM. The germline V and J ends were trimmed by 6 bases and 3 bases, with 15 bases remaining between them. CDR3 nucleotide sequence: TGTGCCAGCAGAGATAGGCTAGGGGACTACAATGAGCAGTTCTTC. Amino acid sequence: CASRDRLGDYNEQFF.

The chain couples TRBV19 to TRBJ1-3; no reliable D call. Germline assignment: CDR1 LNHDA and CDR2 SQIVND (reference sequence). CDR3 length equals 15 residues. Trimming took 4 bases from V and 1 from J, leaving 11 bases between them. CDR3 nucleotides: TGTGCCAGTAGTACCCACCAAGGGTCTGGAAACACCATATATTTT. It encodes CASSTHQGSGNTIYF. Full variable domain (outside the CDR3, taken from reference TRBV19 and TRBJ1-3): DGGITQSPKYLFRKEGQNVTLSCEQNLNHDAMYWYRQDPGQGLRLIYYSQIVNDFQKGDIAEGYSVSREKKESFPLTVTSAQKNPTAFYLCASSTHQGSGNTIYFGEGSWLTVV.